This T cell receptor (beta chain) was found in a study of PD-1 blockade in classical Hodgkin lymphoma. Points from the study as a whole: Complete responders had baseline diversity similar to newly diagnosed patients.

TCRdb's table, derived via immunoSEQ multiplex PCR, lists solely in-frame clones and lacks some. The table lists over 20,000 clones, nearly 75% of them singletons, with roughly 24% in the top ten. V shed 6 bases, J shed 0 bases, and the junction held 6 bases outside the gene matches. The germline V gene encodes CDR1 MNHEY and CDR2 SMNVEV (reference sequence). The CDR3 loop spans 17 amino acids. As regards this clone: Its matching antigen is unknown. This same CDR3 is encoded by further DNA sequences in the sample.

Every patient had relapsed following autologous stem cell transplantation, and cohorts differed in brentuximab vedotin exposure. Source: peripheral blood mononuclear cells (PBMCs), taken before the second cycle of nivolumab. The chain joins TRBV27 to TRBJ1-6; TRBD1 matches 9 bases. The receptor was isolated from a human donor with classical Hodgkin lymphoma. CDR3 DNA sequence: TGTGCCAGCAGACCCGGGACAGGGAGCTCCTATAATTCACCCCTCCACTTT. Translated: CASRPGTGSSYNSPLHF.